A selection of T cell receptor beta chains follows, all from one sample in a study of control samples from healthy donors and cancer patients. Profiled with immunoSEQ multiplex PCR; TCRdb holds only in-frame clones, not every one. Of 100,000 to 150,000 clones listed, approximately 87% are singletons. The sample was blood. The source of these receptors is a man between 25 and 39 years old in good health. The CDR3 runs from the conserved cysteine through the conserved F or W. The D gene is left open where the match is weak. A row's size may be missing; if present it is once, few, many or a size class.

j_gene	d_gene	abundance	v_gene	CDR3nt	CDR3aa
TRBJ1-1	TRBD1	NA	TRBV24-1	TGTGCCACCAGTGACAGCCACAGGGGTGCTTTCTTT	CATSDSHRGAFF
TRBJ1-2	TRBD1	NA	TRBV10-2	TGCGCCAGCAGTGACGGACAGGGCTATGGCTACACCTTC	CASSDGQGYGYTF
TRBJ1-2	NA	NA	TRBV2	TGTGCCAGCAGTCCGGACGGGGATGGCTATGGCTACACCTTC	CASSPDGDGYGYTF
TRBJ2-5	NA	NA	TRBV5-4	TGTGCCAGCAGCTTGGGGGGGTGGCGGGAAGAGACCCAGTACTTC	CASSLGGWREETQYF
TRBJ1-1	NA	NA	TRBV2	TGTGCCAGCAGTGCCGTAGGAGGAAGGACTGAAGCTTTCTTT	CASSAVGGRTEAFF
TRBJ1-1	TRBD1	once	TRBV6-1	TGTGCCAGCAGTGACCAGAGACTGACAGGGCTGGCCACTGAAGCTTTCTTT	CASSDQRLTGLATEAFF
TRBJ1-6	NA	few	TRBV2	TGTGCCAGCAAACAGAATTCTTATAACTATAATTCACCCCTCCACTTT	CASKQNSYNYNSPLHF
TRBJ1-5	TRBD1	NA	TRBV18	TGTGCCAGCTCAACACAGGGGGGCGGTCAGCCCCAGCATTTT	CASSTQGGGQPQHF
TRBJ2-2	TRBD1	NA	TRBV11-3	TGTGCCAGCAGCCTCCGGACAGGGGGCGCAACCGGGGAGCTGTTTTTT	CASSLRTGGATGELFF
TRBJ1-2	NA	NA	TRBV24-1	TGTGCCACCAGTGATCCGCCGGGCGGGCATGGCTACACCTTC	CATSDPPGGHGYTF
TRBJ1-5	TRBD1	NA	TRBV18	TGTGCCAGCTTTACGGACAGGTCCCAGCCCCAGCATTTT	CASFTDRSQPQHF
TRBJ2-1	TRBD2	NA	TRBV28	TGTGCCAGCAGCAGCGGGGGGGCCGGGTACAATGAGCAGTTCTTC	CASSSGGAGYNEQFF
TRBJ1-2	NA	NA	TRBV29-1	TGCAGCGTTGATTCTCATACCTATGGCTACACCTTC	CSVDSHTYGYTF
TRBJ1-1	TRBD1	few	TRBV6-2/TRBV6-3	TGTGCCAGCAGTATACAGGGGGTTGAAGCTTTCTTT	CASSIQGVEAFF
TRBJ2-1	TRBD1	NA	TRBV6-5	TGTGCCAGCAGCCGCGAGGGGGCTTCTTACAATGAGCAGTTCTTC	CASSREGASYNEQFF
TRBJ2-3	NA	NA	TRBV13	TGTGCCAGCGGCCCGAGTGGAGATACGCAGTATTTT	CASGPSGDTQYF
TRBJ1-6	NA	NA	TRBV5-6	TGTGCCAGCAGTAATATTCCGGGACGGTTTAATTCACCCCTCCACTTT	CASSNIPGRFNSPLHF
TRBJ1-4	TRBD1	NA	TRBV28	TGTGCCAGCAGCTACCCCCCAGGGGGGGTAGGTGAAAAACTGTTTTTT	CASSYPPGGVGEKLFF
TRBJ2-3	NA	NA	TRBV5-1	TGCGCCAGCAGCCGGAAGGGTGGGGAAACTAGCACAGATACGCAGTATTTT	CASSRKGGETSTDTQYF
TRBJ1-1	NA	NA	TRBV29-1	TGCAGCGCCACTGACAGGATGAACACTGAAGCTTTCTTT	CSATDRMNTEAFF
TRBJ1-2	NA	NA	TRBV7-2	TGTGCCAGCAGCTTAGAGGGGGATGGCTACACCTTC	CASSLEGDGYTF
TRBJ2-1	TRBD1	NA	TRBV27	TGTGCCAGCACAACCACGACAGGGAAGGGTGAGCAGTTCTTC	CASTTTTGKGEQFF
TRBJ2-7	NA	few	TRBV27	TGTGCCAGCAGTTTAGGTAGCGAGCAGTACTTC	CASSLGSEQYF
TRBJ2-7	TRBD2	NA	TRBV7-9	TGTGCCAGCAGCTTATTCCCCCCTAGCGGTTCCTACGAGCAGTACTTC	CASSLFPPSGSYEQYF
TRBJ2-3	TRBD1	NA	TRBV5-1	TGCGCCAGCAGCTGGACGGGGACAGGGAAGACAGATACGCAGTATTTT	CASSWTGTGKTDTQYF
TRBJ2-5	NA	NA	TRBV5-4	TGTGCCAGCAGCTTGGAGTCTCAAGAGACCCAGTACTTC	CASSLESQETQYF
TRBJ1-2	NA	once	TRBV6-6	TGTGCCAGCAGTTACTCCCGGGAAGCTAACTATGGCTACACCTTC	CASSYSREANYGYTF
TRBJ1-6	NA	NA	TRBV25-1	TGTGCCAGCAGTGAATCTGCAGGGGCTAATTCACCCCTCCACTTT	CASSESAGANSPLHF
TRBJ2-3	NA	few	TRBV5-1	TGCGCCAGCAGCTTGGACAGGAGCACAGATACGCAGTATTTT	CASSLDRSTDTQYF
TRBJ2-6	NA	NA	TRBV7-6	TGTGCCAGCAGGCCTGGAATTAACTCTGGGGCCAACGTCCTGACTTTC	CASRPGINSGANVLTF
TRBJ1-4	TRBD1	NA	TRBV5-1	TGCGCCAGCAGCTTAGGACAGGGTGTAGTTGAAAAACTGTTTTTT	CASSLGQGVVEKLFF
TRBJ1-2	NA	NA	TRBV30	TGTGCCTGGAGTCCGGGGGGAGGCTACACCTTC	CAWSPGGGYTF
TRBJ1-2	NA	NA	TRBV11-2	TGTGCCAGCAGCTTAGACAGGATTTATGGCTACACCTTC	CASSLDRIYGYTF
TRBJ2-3	TRBD2	NA	TRBV10-3	TGTGCCATCAGGGGGACTAGCGGGGTTAGCACAGATACGCAGTATTTT	CAIRGTSGVSTDTQYF
TRBJ2-1	TRBD2	NA	TRBV24-1	TGTGCCACCAGTGAACCTAGCGGGGGGGCCGGTGAGCAGTTCTTC	CATSEPSGGAGEQFF
TRBJ1-2	NA	NA	TRBV6-5	TGTGCCAGCGGGGTACTTTATGGCTACACCTTC	CASGVLYGYTF
TRBJ2-7	NA	NA	TRBV11-2	TGTGCCAGCAGATTAGGACATGTTGGGGACTACGAGCAGTACTTC	CASRLGHVGDYEQYF
TRBJ1-1	NA	NA	TRBV2	TGTGCCAGCAGTGGACGGAGACTAAAGAACACTGAAGCTTTCTTT	CASSGRRLKNTEAFF
TRBJ2-1	NA	NA	TRBV19	TGTGCCAGTAGCCGGATGTCTAGTGGTAATGAGCAGTTCTTC	CASSRMSSGNEQFF
TRBJ1-1	TRBD1	NA	TRBV27	TGTGCCAGCAGTTTATATTCAGGGGGCGAGGCGGCTTTCTTT	CASSLYSGGEAAFF
TRBJ1-5	TRBD1	NA	TRBV19	TGTGCCAGTAGTATCGGACAGGCGGCAGGGGCCCAGCATTTT	CASSIGQAAGAQHF
TRBJ2-2	TRBD1	NA	TRBV10-1	TGCGCCAGCAGTGCCGGGACAGTAAACACCGGGGAGCTGTTTTTT	CASSAGTVNTGELFF
TRBJ1-5	NA	few	TRBV6-5	TGTGCCAGCACCCAAAGGAGCAATCAGCCCCAGCATTTT	CASTQRSNQPQHF
TRBJ1-4	TRBD1	NA	TRBV14	TGTGCCAGCAGCCCGGGACAGCCGTATGAAAAACTGTTTTTT	CASSPGQPYEKLFF
TRBJ2-7	NA	NA	TRBV30	TGTGCCTGGAGTGTGACAGGAGGAAGGGCAGACGAGCAGTACTTC	CAWSVTGGRADEQYF